These 21 T cell receptor beta chains came from one sample sequenced in a study of cytomegalovirus exposure and HLA in healthy donors. The PCR employed 60 Vbeta primers together with 13 Jbeta primers. Here immunoSEQ multiplex PCR was the method, and the copy in TCRdb shows in-frame clones only, minus some. The table includes about 190,000 clones, roughly 77% detected once. The sample comprised PBMCs. These receptor sequences come from a man aged 25 to 45 in good health and CMV-seropositive.

The chain couples TRBV30 to TRBJ2-5, with D tentatively TRBD2 (6 bases). The germline V gene encodes CDR1 GTSNPN and CDR2 SVGIG (reference sequence). The CDR3 runs 16 residues. Between the trimmed V and J ends, which lost 4 bases and 2 bases, there was a span of 20 bases. CDR3 sequence (DNA): TGTGCCTGGACACTCGGACTGGGGCGGGGACAAGAGACCCAGTACTTC. Translation gives CAWTLGLGRGQETQYF.

This clone showed up just a few times. The rearrangement links TRBV28 to TRBJ2-5; 7 bases align to TRBD2. V lost 5 bases and J lost 1; bases outside the gene matches: 7. The germline CDR1 and CDR2 sequences are MDHEN and SYDVKM. There are 15 residues in the CDR3. CDR3 region: CASSPDGGVQETQYF. CDR3 sequence (DNA): TGTGCCAGCAGTCCAGATGGGGGGGTCCAAGAGACCCAGTACTTC.

This clone was seen a handful of times. V and J are TRBV25-1 and TRBJ2-3; 8 bases align to TRBD2. This CDR3 has 16 residues. After removal of 5 bases from V and 0 bases from J, the junction contained 7 bases not matched to a gene. The germline CDR1 and CDR2 sequences are MGHDK and SYGVNS. CDR3: CASSRGLAVSTDTQYF. For the CDR3, the DNA is TGTGCCAGCAGTCGCGGACTAGCTGTTAGCACAGATACGCAGTATTTT.

The chain recombines TRBV7-2 with TRBJ1-3; 9 bases map to TRBD1. The trim removed 2 bases at V and 8 bases at J, leaving 4 bases unmatched. This CDR3 comprises 14 residues. CDR1 and CDR2 from the germline V gene are SGHTA and FQGNSA. CDR3 in DNA: TGTGCCAGCAGCTTACCGGGACAGGGCTACACCATATATTTT. This sequence encodes CASSLPGQGYTIYF.

This rearrangement joins TRBV5-5 to TRBJ2-1; D is unclear. The CDR3 is 15 amino acids. V shed 1 base and J shed 0 bases, with 8 bases lying between them. From germline, CDR1 is SGHKS and CDR2 YYEKEE (reference sequence). For the CDR3, the DNA is TGTGCCAGCAGCTTGCGGTATAGCTCCTACAATGAGCAGTTCTTC. Encoded protein: CASSLRYSSYNEQFF. Combining the CDR3 with reference TRBV5-5 and TRBJ2-1 gives the whole variable domain DAGVTQSPTHLIKTRGQQVTLRCSPISGHKSVSWYQQVLGQGPQFIFQYYEKEERGRGNFPDRFSARQFPNYSSELNVNALLLGDSALYLCASSLRYSSYNEQFFGPGTRLTVL.

The chain couples TRBV18 to TRBJ2-1; 7 positions agree with TRBD2. The V and J ends lost 3 bases and 2 bases, in that order; junction bases with no gene match: 4. This CDR3 region has 15 residues. Germline CDR1 reads KGHSH; CDR2 reads LQKENI. Here the CDR3 DNA reads TGTGCCAGCTCACCCCTTCGGGAGGCCTACAATGAGCAGTTCTTC. As protein: CASSPLREAYNEQFF.

The V call is TRBV4-3, the J call TRBJ1-2, with D possibly being TRBD1 (6 bases). Trimming removed 0 bases from V and 4 bases from J, with 15 bases in between. The germline V gene encodes CDR1 LGHNA and CDR2 YSLEER. CDR3 size: 16 residues. This CDR3 reads CASSQEAGATGYGYTF. The CDR3 DNA reads as TGCGCCAGCAGCCAAGAGGCAGGGGCAACGGGCTATGGCTACACCTTC.

The sample holds a few counts of this clone. V usage is TRBV25-1 and J usage is TRBJ2-3; tentative D call: TRBD2 (6 bases). The CDR3 sequence is 14 residues long. Deletions cut 6 bases from V and 2 bases from J, with 12 bases between. The germline V gene has CDR1 MGHDK and CDR2 SYGVNS. In nucleotides, the CDR3 is TGTGCCAGCAGGTCAGCGGGCTACACAGATACGCAGTATTTT. This translates into CASRSAGYTDTQYF.

The sample holds a few counts of this clone. The J gene is TRBJ1-6, the V gene TRBV19, with D perhaps matching TRBD1 (5 bases). The CDR3 has 12 amino acids. CDR1 and CDR2 from the germline V gene are LNHDA and SQIVND (reference sequence). V was clipped by 10 bases and J by 10 bases, with 14 bases between them. The CDR3 loop reads CATREVGSPLHF. The CDR3 DNA is TGTGCCACCAGGGAGGTTGGATCACCCCTCCACTTT.

V is TRBV7-9 and J is TRBJ2-1; 11 bases agree with TRBD1. The CDR3 length is 15 residues. V lost 5 bases and J lost 7; bases outside the gene matches: 7. Germline CDR1 and CDR2: SEHNR and FQNEAQ (reference sequence). CDR3 amino acids: CASSPEGTGGNEQFF. In DNA, the CDR3 is TGTGCCAGCAGCCCAGAAGGGACAGGGGGAAATGAGCAGTTCTTC.

This clone has just a few counts. The chain has TRBV10-3 and TRBJ2-6, with D possibly being TRBD2 (5 bases). The CDR3 covers 16 residues. V lost 3 bases to trimming and J lost 2 bases, with 11 bases between them. Germline CDR1 ENHRY, CDR2 SYGVKD. DNA of the CDR3: TGTGCCATCAGTGAAGGAGGTCTCGCTGGGGCCAACGTCCTGACTTTC. Translating gives CAISEGGLAGANVLTF.

This clone has more than one count but fewer than ten. The chain links TRBV5-1 to TRBJ2-7, with a possible D match to TRBD1 (5 bases). Germline-derived CDR1 and CDR2 are SGHRS and YFSETQ. This CDR3 has 13 amino acids. V lost 0 bases and J lost 9, with 13 bases in between. The CDR3 sequence is CASSLETDGGQYF. The CDR3 coding sequence is TGCGCCAGCAGCTTGGAGACAGACGGCGGGCAGTACTTC.

The V gene is TRBV4-1, the J gene TRBJ2-7, with 9 bases matching TRBD1. CDR3 length: 16 residues. The germline V gene has CDR1 MGHRA and CDR2 YSYEKL. V lost 0 bases to trimming and J lost 1 base; unmatched junction nucleotides: 4. The CDR3 reads CASSQDLGTGSYEQYF. CDR3 nucleotide sequence: TGCGCCAGCAGCCAAGATCTAGGGACAGGGTCCTACGAGCAGTACTTC.

This clone was detected only once. This chain joins TRBV7-2 and TRBJ1-6; 7 bases map to TRBD1. V was pared by 5 bases and J by 10 bases, with 14 bases of the junction left unmatched. Germline CDR1 is SGHTA and CDR2 is FQGNSA. CDR3 length: 16 residues. CDR3 DNA sequence: TGTGCCAGCAGCCCGACCTATAATACAGGGGACTCACCCCTCCACTTT. Translating it yields CASSPTYNTGDSPLHF. The variable domain in full, with the rest retrieved from reference TRBV7-2 and TRBJ1-6, is GAGVSQSPSNKVTEKGKDVELRCDPISGHTALYWYRQSLGQGLEFLIYFQGNSAPDKSGLPSDRFSAERTGGSVSTLTIQRTQQEDSAVYLCASSPTYNTGDSPLHFGNGTRLTVT.

The rearrangement joins TRBV18 to TRBJ2-4; tentatively, D is TRBD1 (5 bases). The CDR3 extends over 17 amino acids. Germline values: CDR1 KGHSH, CDR2 LQKENI. The V gene lost 1 base and the J gene lost 6 bases, with 19 bases spanning the gap. Here the CDR3 DNA reads TGTGCCAGCTCACCACAGCGACAGTCTAGGGAATTAAACATTCAGTACTTC. Its translation: CASSPQRQSRELNIQYF.

The chain couples TRBV18 to TRBJ1-3; tentative D call: TRBD1 (5 bases). Trimming cost V 3 bases and J 0 bases, with 15 bases left between them. This CDR3 has 17 residues. The germline gives CDR1 KGHSH, CDR2 LQKENI. CDR3 bases: TGTGCCAGCTCACCCACGACAGCCTACAGCTCTGGAAACACCATATATTTT. Its protein product is CASSPTTAYSSGNTIYF.

The chain couples TRBV9 to TRBJ2-7; D perhaps matches TRBD1 (5 bases). Trimming took 0 bases from V and 2 from J, leaving 6 bases between them. This CDR3 contains 13 residues. CDR1 and CDR2 (germline): SGDLS, YYNGEE. The CDR3 is CASSVEDTYEQYF. CDR3 DNA: TGTGCCAGCAGCGTAGAGGACACCTACGAGCAGTACTTC.

The chain uses TRBV4-3 and TRBJ2-3, with 16 bases fitting TRBD2. Germline trimming cut 0 bases from V and 7 bases from J; bases unmatched to any gene: 10. Germline V lookup: CDR1 LGHNA, CDR2 YSLEER. The CDR3 spans 19 residues. Here the CDR3 reads CASSQDAPGLAGGVHTQYF. The DNA for the CDR3 is TGCGCCAGCAGCCAAGATGCCCCGGGACTAGCGGGAGGGGTACATACGCAGTATTTT.

The chain employs TRBV25-1 and TRBJ2-2; 9 bases map to TRBD1. From germline, CDR1 is MGHDK and CDR2 SYGVNS. The CDR3 is made up of 15 amino acids. Trimming removed 5 bases from V and 4 bases from J; junction bases left unmatched: 5. The CDR3 is CASSRDRVGTGELFF. In DNA form, the CDR3 reads TGTGCCAGCAGTCGGGACAGGGTAGGCACCGGGGAGCTGTTTTTT.

The chain employs TRBV6-1 and TRBJ1-3; no clear D. The CDR3 length is 14 residues. CDR1 and CDR2 (germline): MNHNS, SASEGT. Trimming removed 0 bases at V and 7 bases at J, with 10 bases between. CDR3 sequence (DNA): TGTGCCAGCAGTGAAGCAGTTCCGGGGAACACCATATATTTT. Its translation: CASSEAVPGNTIYF.

The chain is built from TRBV11-2 and TRBJ2-5; perhaps TRBD1 as D (7 bases). The J call may be wrong; the DNA end is better matched by TRBJ2-7. CDR3 length equals 15 residues. Germline V gene sequence: CDR1 SGHAT, CDR2 FQNNGV. The CDR3 loop reads CASSLAGQLSYEQYF. The CDR3 DNA is TGTGCCAGCAGCTTGGCGGGACAGTTATCCTACGAGCAGTACTTC.